Below, 30 T cell receptor beta chains from the same sample are listed, as sequenced in a study of blood T cell repertoires in COVID-19. Assay used: immunoSEQ multiplex PCR; TCRdb lists only in-frame clones, some missing. The data contain more than 150,000 clones, more than 80% of them singletons. The sample was peripheral blood. The receptor set was obtained from an elderly woman with COVID-19, enrolled during active disease.

This clone came up a few times. This chain links TRBV28 with TRBJ2-7; D is undetermined. V dropped 2 bases and J dropped 7 bases, with 12 bases sitting between them. Germline loops: CDR1 MDHEN, CDR2 SYDVKM. The CDR3 sequence is 13 residues long. CDR3: CASSLTREKEQYF. The DNA of the CDR3 is TGTGCCAGCAGTTTAACGCGAGAAAAGGAGCAGTACTTC. Full variable domain (outside the CDR3, taken from reference TRBV28 and TRBJ2-7): DVKVTQSSRYLVKRTGEKVFLECVQDMDHENMFWYRQDPGLGLRLIYFSYDVKMKEKGDIPEGYSVSREKKERFSLILESASTNQTSMYLCASSLTREKEQYFGPGTRLTVT.

In this sample, this clone turned up a few times. The chain employs TRBV5-4 and TRBJ1-3; maybe TRBD1 (5 bases). Per the germline V gene, CDR1 is SGHNT and CDR2 is YYREEE (reference sequence). V shed 1 base and J shed 1 base, with 6 bases lying between them. The CDR3 runs 14 residues. CDR3: CASSLSGSGNTIYF. CDR3 nucleotides: TGTGCCAGCAGCTTGTCAGGGTCTGGAAACACCATATATTTT.

J is TRBJ2-3 and V is TRBV5-1; possibly TRBD1 for D (6 bases). Germline V gives CDR1 SGHRS, CDR2 YFSETQ. The CDR3 is made up of 15 amino acids. V was pared by 0 bases and J by 0 bases, with 8 bases between. CDR3 in amino acids: CASSLAGVSTDTQYF. In DNA, the CDR3 is TGCGCCAGCAGCTTGGCAGGGGTTAGCACAGATACGCAGTATTTT. The full variable domain, rest sourced from reference TRBV5-1 and TRBJ2-3, is KAGVTQTPRYLIKTRGQQVTLSCSPISGHRSVSWYQQTPGQGLQFLFEYFSETQRNKGNFPGRFSGRQFSNSRSEMNVSTLELGDSALYLCASSLAGVSTDTQYFGPGTRLTVL.

V and J are TRBV12-3 or TRBV12-4 and TRBJ1-2, with 9 bases aligning to TRBD1. This CDR3 is built from 13 residues. Unmatched junction bases numbered 5, after V lost 3 bases and J lost 9 bases. The CDR3 nucleotides are TGTGCCAGCAGTTTTCTGACAGGGGGAAGCTACACCTTC. It codes for CASSFLTGGSYTF.

This clone has a handful of counts. This chain uses TRBV2 with TRBJ1-2; a weak D match, TRBD1 (6 bases). The germline CDR1 and CDR2 sequences are SNHLY and FYNNEI. Trimming shortened V by 3 bases and J by 13 bases, and 24 bases separated the two germline ends. The CDR3 loop spans 15 amino acids. This chain's CDR3 is CASSEGPQGGYASTF. DNA for the CDR3: TGTGCCAGCAGTGAGGGTCCGCAAGGGGGATATGCTAGCACCTTC.

The chain employs TRBV6-5 and TRBJ1-1; 8 positions match TRBD1. Germline CDR1 reads MNHEY; CDR2 reads SVGAGI. The CDR3 loop spans 15 amino acids. V lost 6 bases and J lost 4; bases outside the gene matches: 10. The CDR3 here is CASSAPGGRVTEAFF. CDR3 DNA: TGTGCCAGCAGCGCCCCAGGGGGCAGGGTCACTGAAGCTTTCTTT.

This clone was seen only a few times. The chain links TRBV6-5 to TRBJ1-3, with D maybe TRBD1 (5 bases). Trimming shortened V by 6 bases and J by 2 bases, and 14 bases separated the two germline ends. Germline values: CDR1 MNHEY, CDR2 SVGAGI. The CDR3 covers 15 residues. The CDR3 loop is CASRQMGRPGNTIYF. The CDR3 DNA follows: TGTGCCAGCAGACAAATGGGGCGCCCTGGAAACACCATATATTTT.

V and J are TRBV5-3 and TRBJ1-1; D possibly corresponds to TRBD1 (6 bases). TRBV5-3 is flagged as an ORF with uncertain function. This CDR3 spans 16 amino acids. The ends were cut back, 1 base at V and 5 bases at J, with 18 bases in the middle. This chain's CDR3 is CARSLRHRDSGTEAFF. CDR3 bases: TGTGCCAGAAGCTTGCGCCACAGGGATAGTGGGACTGAAGCTTTCTTT.

This clone appeared a few times. The V gene is TRBV4-2, the J gene TRBJ2-4; D remains unclear. CDR3 length equals 16 residues. Germline CDR1 LGHNA, CDR2 YNFKEQ. V lost 5 bases and J lost 2, with 16 bases in between. CDR3 sequence: CASSTTATSTKNIQYF. The CDR3 region has the DNA TGTGCCAGCAGCACGACTGCTACGAGCACCAAAAACATTCAGTACTTC.

V gene TRBV5-4 combines with J gene TRBJ2-7, with a possible D match to TRBD1 (6 bases). Germline values: CDR1 SGHNT, CDR2 YYREEE (reference sequence). Trimming took 2 bases from V and 0 from J, leaving 12 bases between them. The CDR3 spans 15 residues. The CDR3 bases are TGTGCCAGCAGCTTAGGTCAGGGGCCCTCCTACGAGCAGTACTTC. Translating gives CASSLGQGPSYEQYF.

The rearrangement links TRBV6-5 to TRBJ1-2; D is unclear. V gave up 4 bases and J gave up 4 bases, with 7 bases separating them. Germline assignment: CDR1 MNHEY and CDR2 SVGAGI. This CDR3 is 12 amino acids long. The CDR3 region is CASSLRTYGYTF. The CDR3 DNA is TGTGCCAGCAGTTTGAGAACCTATGGCTACACCTTC.

The V gene is TRBV5-1, the J gene TRBJ1-2, with D possibly TRBD1 on 5 matching bases. Germline V CDR1 and CDR2: SGHRS, YFSETQ. V gave up 7 bases and J gave up 4 bases, with 17 bases separating them. The CDR3 has 14 amino acids. This chain's CDR3 is CASGTGAQVYGYTF. CDR3 nucleotide sequence: TGCGCCAGCGGAACAGGCGCTCAAGTCTATGGCTACACCTTC.

The CDR3 nucleotides are TGTGCCAGTATGGGGACTTGGGATAGGTCTGAAGCTTTCTTT. This gives the protein CASMGTWDRSEAFF. The chain is built from TRBV19 and TRBJ1-1; maybe TRBD1 (5 bases). CDR3 length: 14 amino acids. CDR1 and CDR2 (germline): LNHDA, SQIVND (reference sequence). Trimming pared 7 bases from V and 6 bases from J, leaving 18 bases between. Looking up the rest from reference TRBV19 and TRBJ1-1 gives the full variable domain: DGGITQSPKYLFRKEGQNVTLSCEQNLNHDAMYWYRQDPGQGLRLIYYSQIVNDFQKGDIAEGYSVSREKKESFPLTVTSAQKNPTAFYLCASMGTWDRSEAFFGQGTRLTVV.

The chain joins TRBV18 to TRBJ1-2; a weak D match, TRBD1 (5 bases). V gave up 6 bases and J gave up 8 bases, with 19 bases separating them. The germline gives CDR1 KGHSH, CDR2 LQKENI. This CDR3 spans 14 amino acids. CDR3 sequence reads: CASSTGTPAAGYTF. The DNA of the CDR3 is TGTGCCAGCTCCACCGGGACTCCAGCGGCCGGCTACACCTTC.

The J gene is TRBJ2-3, the V gene TRBV5-1; D is perhaps TRBD2 (5 bases). Trimming left V 0 bases short and J 2 bases short, with 10 bases between. This CDR3 region has 15 residues. Germline CDR1 and CDR2: SGHRS and YFSETQ. The CDR3 DNA sequence: TGCGCCAGCAGCTTGGGTAGCGCATCCACAGATACGCAGTATTTT. Protein: CASSLGSASTDTQYF. Together with reference TRBV5-1 and TRBJ2-3, the CDR3 gives the full variable domain: KAGVTQTPRYLIKTRGQQVTLSCSPISGHRSVSWYQQTPGQGLQFLFEYFSETQRNKGNFPGRFSGRQFSNSRSEMNVSTLELGDSALYLCASSLGSASTDTQYFGPGTRLTVL.

V and J are TRBV27 and TRBJ1-1; perhaps TRBD1 as D (5 bases). The germline gives CDR1 MNHEY, CDR2 SMNVEV (reference sequence). The ends were cut back, 4 bases at V and 1 base at J, with 7 bases in the middle. The CDR3 covers 13 residues. This CDR3 is CASSSTENTEAFF. The CDR3 nucleotides are TGTGCCAGCAGTTCGACAGAGAACACTGAAGCTTTCTTT.

The V and J genes are TRBV5-8 and TRBJ2-5, with 13 bases that match TRBD2. This CDR3 is 15 amino acids long. CDR1 SGHTS and CDR2 YDEGEE come from the germline V gene. The trim removed 4 bases at V and 5 bases at J, leaving 5 bases unmatched. CDR3: CASSPRTSGGETQYF. CDR3 coding DNA: TGTGCCAGCAGCCCCAGGACTAGCGGGGGCGAGACCCAGTACTTC.

This sequence joins TRBV3-1 (or the pseudogene TRBV3-2) and TRBJ1-2, with D possibly matching TRBD1 (6 bases). V dropped 2 bases and J dropped 3 bases, with 10 bases sitting between them. This CDR3 is 14 amino acids long. Germline V gives CDR1 LGHDT, CDR2 YNNKEL (reference sequence). This chain's CDR3 is CASSQMGADYGYTF. The CDR3 DNA follows: TGTGCCAGCAGCCAAATGGGGGCTGACTATGGCTACACCTTC.

V and J are TRBV5-5 and TRBJ1-4; the match to TRBD1 covers 7 bases. CDR3 length: 16 residues. Germline V gene sequence: CDR1 SGHKS, CDR2 YYEKEE (reference sequence). J lost 0 bases, V lost 3 bases, and 5 bases had no gene match. The CDR3 DNA is TGTGCCAGCAGCTCGGGACAGATTGCAACTAATGAAAAACTGTTTTTT. As protein: CASSSGQIATNEKLFF.

J is TRBJ2-1 and V is TRBV5-5, with a weak D call TRBD1 (5 bases). V was shortened by 4 bases and J by 0 bases, with 11 bases between the two germline ends. Germline V gives CDR1 SGHKS, CDR2 YYEKEE (reference sequence). The CDR3 contains 15 residues. The CDR3 loop is CASSKSTDSYNEQFF. Here the CDR3 DNA reads TGTGCCAGCAGCAAATCGACAGACTCCTACAATGAGCAGTTCTTC.

V and J are TRBV15 and TRBJ2-7; 7 positions match TRBD1. From germline, CDR1 is LNHNV and CDR2 YYDKDF (reference sequence). V lost 3 bases, J lost 6 bases, and 5 bases stayed unmatched. The CDR3 length is 13 residues. The CDR3 protein is CATSSDRAGEQYF. In nucleotides, the CDR3 is TGTGCCACCAGCAGCGACAGGGCAGGCGAGCAGTACTTC.

The gene calls are TRBV7-2 and TRBJ2-1; 7 nucleotides match TRBD2. Germline assignment: CDR1 SGHTA and CDR2 FQGNSA. The CDR3 is 13 amino acids. V dropped 5 bases and J dropped 10; count of bases not matched to a gene: 8. CDR3 residues: CASSPTSSGEQFF. In nucleotides, the CDR3 is TGTGCCAGCAGCCCGACTAGCTCCGGCGAGCAGTTCTTC.

This chain connects TRBV19 to TRBJ1-6; D unclear. Trimming cost V 8 bases and J 8 bases, with 13 bases left between them. The CDR3 has 13 residues. Germline V gene data show CDR1 as LNHDA and CDR2 as SQIVND (reference sequence). The CDR3 DNA follows: TGTGCCAGTTCGACGGGTATTGATTCACCCCTCCACTTT. Protein: CASSTGIDSPLHF.

The chain is built from TRBV2 and TRBJ2-3; tentatively, D is TRBD2 (7 bases). CDR1 and CDR2 from the germline V gene are SNHLY and FYNNEI. Trimming removed 9 bases at V and 5 bases at J, with 15 bases between. The CDR3 totals 13 residues. The CDR3 here is CARGPGGIDTQYF. In DNA, the CDR3 is TGTGCCAGGGGACCGGGGGGCATAGATACGCAGTATTTT.

The chain is built from TRBV28 and TRBJ1-2; D gene ambiguous. Trimming cost V 8 bases and J 6 bases, with 19 bases left between them. The germline V gene encodes CDR1 MDHEN and CDR2 SYDVKM. CDR3 length equals 14 residues. The CDR3: CASFPLRLLDGYTF. Here the CDR3 DNA reads TGTGCCAGCTTCCCCTTACGCCTCCTAGATGGCTACACCTTC.

The V call is TRBV27, the J call TRBJ2-7; 14 bases are shared with TRBD2. The CDR3 covers 16 residues. The germline V gene encodes CDR1 MNHEY and CDR2 SMNVEV (reference sequence). The V gene end was trimmed by 5 bases and the J gene end by 4 bases; junction bases not matched to a gene: 7. The CDR3 DNA reads as TGTGCCAGCAGTCCAGGACTAGCGGGAGGTTGGTACGAGCAGTACTTC. Its translation: CASSPGLAGGWYEQYF.

This clone turned up a few times. CDR3 nucleotides: TGTGCCAGCAGTGAAATCAGGGGGAATAATTCACCCCTCCACTTT. Translated: CASSEIRGNNSPLHF. The chain is built from TRBV6-1 and TRBJ1-6; TRBD1 matches at 7 bases. V shed 2 bases and J 5 bases; nucleotides not matched to a gene: 3. This CDR3 spans 15 amino acids. Per the germline V gene, CDR1 is MNHNS and CDR2 is SASEGT.

The chain is built from TRBV27 and TRBJ1-5, with D perhaps TRBD1 (6 bases). CDR1 is MNHEY, CDR2 SMNVEV, per germline (reference sequence). The CDR3 has 14 residues. The germline V and J ends were trimmed by 4 bases and 5 bases, with 12 bases remaining between them. The CDR3 protein is CASSSRTDYQPQHF. DNA of the CDR3: TGTGCCAGCAGTTCCCGGACAGACTATCAGCCCCAGCATTTT.

V usage is TRBV28 and J usage is TRBJ1-2; 9 bases align to TRBD1. The CDR3 extends over 14 amino acids. CDR1 and CDR2 (germline): MDHEN, SYDVKM. V trimming: 6 bases; J trimming: 2 bases; junction bases outside the gene matches: 4. Here the CDR3 reads CASRTGTGNYGYTF. The CDR3 region has the DNA TGTGCCAGCAGGACCGGGACAGGGAACTATGGCTACACCTTC.

V is TRBV4-2 and J is TRBJ2-1; D is perhaps TRBD2 (6 bases). Germline lookup yields CDR1 LGHNA and CDR2 YNFKEQ. This CDR3 contains 16 residues. V was pared by 1 base and J by 1 base, with 11 bases between. CDR3 amino acids: CASSQGSSVSYNEQFF. The CDR3 DNA follows: TGTGCCAGCAGCCAAGGATCTAGCGTTTCCTACAATGAGCAGTTCTTC.